This T cell receptor (beta chain) was identified in a study of cytomegalovirus exposure and HLA in healthy donors. Study-level findings and limits: TCR beta sequences reportedly predicted the HLA-A and HLA-B alleles of most subjects accurately.

With respect to this clone: Its antigen is still unknown.

Amplification used 60 Vbeta primers and 13 Jbeta primers. Method: immunoSEQ multiplex PCR; TCRdb's copy keeps in-frame clones and lacks some. Among 150,000 to 200,000 clones, approximately 84% were seen once, and the ten largest hold around 1.4%. Trimming cost V 6 bases and J 2 bases; bases outside gene matches: 5. Per germline, CDR1 KGHSH and CDR2 LQKENI. The CDR3 runs 15 residues. The origin of this receptor is a girl aged 5 to 17 in good health and CMV-seropositive. Sample: PBMCs. The rearrangement joins TRBV18 to TRBJ2-3; TRBD2 agrees at 10 bases. DNA for the CDR3: TGTGCCAGCTCTCCGGGACTAGCGAACACAGATACGCAGTATTTT. It yields the protein CASSPGLANTDTQYF.